The 27 T cell receptor beta chains reported below all come from one sample, sequenced in a study of CD8+ T cells in alopecia areata. In each case, RNA was isolated and then reverse transcribed into cDNA as the sequencing template. Method: immunoSEQ multiplex PCR; TCRdb's copy keeps in-frame clones and lacks some. Of some 190,000 clones in the sample, 55% to 70% were seen once. Described treatment: oral pan-JAK inhibitor, 5-10 mg twice daily. Source: CD4+ T cells sorted from blood, taken at week 4, from a patient treated with tofacitinib. These receptors were taken from a human donor with alopecia areata.

The V and J genes are TRBV30 and TRBJ2-5, with 7 positions matching TRBD1. V lost 1 base to trimming and J lost 8 bases; unmatched junction nucleotides: 7. The germline CDR1 and CDR2 sequences are GTSNPN and SVGIG (reference sequence). There are 13 residues in the CDR3. Written as DNA, the CDR3 is TGTGCCTGGAGTGCCGACAGGGTGAAAACCCAGTACTTC. Amino acids: CAWSADRVKTQYF.

This chain joins TRBV5-4 and TRBJ2-7; a possible D gene is TRBD2 (7 bases). Trimming removed 2 bases at V and 6 bases at J, with 12 bases between. CDR3 length: 13 amino acids. Germline V gives CDR1 SGHNT, CDR2 YYREEE (reference sequence). Written as DNA, the CDR3 is TGTGCCAGCAGCTTACAGGGCGGGGGCGAGCAGTACTTC. This codes for CASSLQGGGEQYF.

This clone was counted only a few times. J is TRBJ2-7 and V is TRBV13; maybe TRBD2 (5 bases). Germline V lookup: CDR1 PRHDT, CDR2 FYEKMQ (reference sequence). The CDR3 consists of 18 residues. Trimming cost V 5 bases and J 2 bases, with 25 bases left between them. CDR3 in amino acids: CASSPRTRREHGAYEQYF. DNA for the CDR3: TGTGCCAGCAGCCCTCGTACCAGAAGAGAGCACGGGGCCTACGAGCAGTACTTC. The full variable domain, its missing parts supplied by reference TRBV13 and TRBJ2-7, is AAGVIQSPRHLIKEKRETATLKCYPIPRHDTVYWYQQGPGQDPQFLISFYEKMQSDKGSIPDRFSAQQFSDYHSELNMSSLELGDSALYFCASSPRTRREHGAYEQYFGPGTRLTVT.

The chain couples TRBV27 to TRBJ2-7; 8 bases align to TRBD2. Unmatched junction bases numbered 10, after V lost 3 bases and J lost 3 bases. Germline V gene data show CDR1 as MNHEY and CDR2 as SMNVEV (reference sequence). CDR3 length: 16 amino acids. The DNA for the CDR3 is TGTGCCAGCAGTTTTGCTAGCGGGCTATTTAACTACGAGCAGTACTTC. Amino acids: CASSFASGLFNYEQYF.

The gene calls are TRBV29-1 and TRBJ2-2, with D hard to call. This CDR3 is 12 amino acids long. Germline CDR1 is SQVTM and CDR2 is ANQGSEA. Deletions cut 4 bases from V and 1 base from J, with 4 bases between. In DNA, the CDR3 is TGCAGCGTTGGGGTGAACACCGGGGAGCTGTTTTTT. It translates to CSVGVNTGELFF.

V is TRBV25-1 and J is TRBJ2-1, with D perhaps matching TRBD2 (6 bases). The CDR3 spans 15 residues. V was cut by 4 bases and J by 3 bases, with 13 bases left in between. Germline V gene sequence: CDR1 MGHDK, CDR2 SYGVNS. In DNA, the CDR3 is TGTGCCAGCAGTGGGGGGACTTCCCACTACAATGAGCAGTTCTTC. Translation gives CASSGGTSHYNEQFF.

As regards this clone: The sample holds other DNA sequences that translate to the same CDR3. The chain recombines TRBV7-2 with TRBJ1-2; D call uncertain. The CDR3 sequence is 14 residues long. Germline values: CDR1 SGHTA, CDR2 FQGNSA. V was trimmed by 2 bases and J by 2 bases, leaving 9 bases between them. The CDR3 spells CASSLRQANYGYTF. CDR3 DNA sequence: TGTGCCAGCAGCTTAAGGCAGGCGAACTATGGCTACACCTTC.

V gene TRBV2 combines with J gene TRBJ2-2, with D possibly matching TRBD1 (6 bases). Trimming removed 6 bases at V and 5 bases at J, with 13 bases between. The germline gives CDR1 SNHLY, CDR2 FYNNEI. CDR3 size: 14 residues. CDR3 in amino acids: CASRSGQATGELFF. CDR3 nucleotides: TGTGCCAGCAGATCGGGACAAGCGACCGGGGAGCTGTTTTTT.

This chain connects TRBV2 to TRBJ2-5, with D unresolved. The ends were cut back, 3 bases at V and 1 base at J, with 9 bases in the middle. Germline loops: CDR1 SNHLY, CDR2 FYNNEI. This CDR3 contains 14 residues. CDR3 protein: CASSEGGAQETQYF. Written as DNA, the CDR3 is TGTGCCAGCAGTGAGGGCGGAGCCCAAGAGACCCAGTACTTC.

This chain connects TRBV9 to TRBJ2-1; 11 bases line up with TRBD2. The CDR3 extends over 15 amino acids. Looked up from germline, CDR1 is SGDLS and CDR2 is YYNGEE. V trimming: 0 bases; J trimming: 6 bases; junction bases outside the gene matches: 2. The CDR3 DNA reads TGTGCCAGCAGCGTAGGACTAGCGGGATCCAATGAGCAGTTCTTC. Translated, it gives CASSVGLAGSNEQFF.

This clone was counted once. The DNA of the CDR3 is TGTGCCAGCAGTGAAGGGCCCGGCTCTGAAGCTTTCTTT. Protein sequence: CASSEGPGSEAFF. The gene calls are TRBV2 and TRBJ1-1, with unresolved D. Germline lookup yields CDR1 SNHLY and CDR2 FYNNEI. The CDR3 sequence is 13 residues long. V gave up 1 base and J gave up 6 bases, with 9 bases separating them.

This clone appeared a few times. J is TRBJ2-7 and V is TRBV9, with D possibly called TRBD1 or TRBD2 (5 bases each). Germline CDR1 is SGDLS and CDR2 is YYNGEE. The CDR3 is 15 amino acids. V lost 4 bases and J lost 2, with 16 bases in between. As DNA, the CDR3 is TGTGCCAGCAGCCCCCCCGGGACGGTGGCCTACGAGCAGTACTTC. Translation gives CASSPPGTVAYEQYF. Supplemented by reference TRBV9 and TRBJ2-7, the full variable domain reads DSGVTQTPKHLITATGQRVTLRCSPRSGDLSVYWYQQSLDQGLQFLIQYYNGEERAKGNILERFSAQQFPDLHSELNLSSLELGDSALYFCASSPPGTVAYEQYFGPGTRLTVT.

Only a few counts were recorded for this clone. The chain uses TRBV29-1 and TRBJ1-2, with D perhaps matching TRBD1 (6 bases). The germline V gene has CDR1 SQVTM and CDR2 ANQGSEA. V dropped 4 bases and J dropped 4 bases, with 16 bases sitting between them. The CDR3 has 14 residues. The CDR3 reads CSVVRMGAGYGYTF. DNA for the CDR3: TGCAGCGTTGTTAGGATGGGGGCTGGCTATGGCTACACCTTC.

The V call is TRBV7-3, the J call TRBJ2-3; no firm D call. The CDR3 totals 13 residues. Trimming stripped 1 base from V and 9 bases from J, with 11 bases between. Germline values: CDR1 SGHTA, CDR2 FQGTGA. CDR3 nucleotides: TGTGCCAGCAGCTTAAGGGGTATGGCCACGCAGTATTTT. Protein sequence: CASSLRGMATQYF.

The V call is TRBV27, the J call TRBJ1-1; TRBD1 aligns across 8 bases. Germline trimming cut 1 base from V and 6 bases from J; bases unmatched to any gene: 7. Germline values: CDR1 MNHEY, CDR2 SMNVEV (reference sequence). The CDR3 is 15 residues long. The CDR3 nucleotides are TGTGCCAGCAGTTTATATGGACAGGGAACACCTGAAGCTTTCTTT. Translation gives CASSLYGQGTPEAFF.

There are a few counts of this clone. This chain connects TRBV29-1 to TRBJ2-7; TRBD1 might be the D (6 bases). The CDR3 extends over 15 amino acids. V lost 2 bases and J lost 2, with 16 bases in between. CDR1 is SQVTM, CDR2 ANQGSEA, per germline. The CDR3, as DNA: TGCAGCGTTGAATTGTCGGCAGGGGTAACCTACGAGCAGTACTTC. Translated, it gives CSVELSAGVTYEQYF.

This clone was detected only once. J is TRBJ2-5 and V is TRBV10-3; D call uncertain. Germline V gives CDR1 ENHRY, CDR2 SYGVKD. V was cut by 6 bases and J by 3 bases, with 11 bases left in between. This CDR3 is 13 amino acids long. CDR3: CAIRGRLEETQYF. DNA for the CDR3: TGTGCCATCAGAGGCAGGTTGGAAGAGACCCAGTACTTC.

The chain joins TRBV10-1 to TRBJ2-5; D gene uncertain. CDR3 length: 9 amino acids. The germline V gene has CDR1 WNHNN and CDR2 SYGVQD (reference sequence). Here the CDR3 reads CAVGETQYF. In DNA form, the CDR3 reads TGCGCTGTGGGAGAGACCCAGTACTTC.

The chain carries TRBV5-7 and TRBJ2-7; D perhaps matches TRBD2 (6 bases). TRBV5-7 has ORF status, its function being uncertain. V was shortened by 6 bases and J by 2 bases, with 21 bases between the two germline ends. The CDR3 is 16 amino acids. The CDR3 is CASTNVRMEGTYEQYF. The CDR3 nucleotides are TGTGCCAGCACCAATGTTAGAATGGAGGGGACCTACGAGCAGTACTTC.

The chain links TRBV29-1 to TRBJ2-7; TRBD1 aligns across 10 bases. Losses at the gene ends were 8 bases for V and 4 bases for J; bases not matched to a gene: 8. CDR3 length: 13 residues. The germline CDR1 and CDR2 sequences are SQVTM and ANQGSEA. In DNA form, the CDR3 reads TGCAGCTTCAACGGACAGGGGGGTTACGAGCAGTACTTC. Amino acid sequence: CSFNGQGGYEQYF.

This clone has only a few counts. The chain is built from TRBV7-2 and TRBJ2-1, with 12 positions matching TRBD2. V shed 5 bases, J shed 9 bases, and the junction held 11 bases outside the gene matches. The CDR3 has 16 residues. Germline CDR1 reads SGHTA; CDR2 reads FQGNSA. The CDR3 bases are TGTGCCAGCAGCCCGGCTAGCGGGAGGGCCGGGTTTGAGCAGTTCTTC. Its protein product is CASSPASGRAGFEQFF.

This chain joins TRBV15 and TRBJ1-1; 7 bases are a match to TRBD1. V was clipped by 5 bases and J by 0 bases; unmatched bases: 3. The CDR3 length is 14 residues. Looked up from germline, CDR1 is LNHNV and CDR2 is YYDKDF (reference sequence). The CDR3 is CATSVDRMNTEAFF. CDR3 DNA: TGTGCCACCAGCGTGGACAGGATGAACACTGAAGCTTTCTTT.

This clone was counted between two and nine times. This rearrangement joins TRBV7-2 to TRBJ2-4, with 8 positions matching TRBD1. The V gene's germline CDR1 is SGHTA and CDR2 FQGNSA. The CDR3 has 15 amino acids. With 4 bases clipped from V and 1 base from J, the junction kept 3 bases outside the gene matches. The CDR3 loop reads CASSSGGMAKNIQYF. The CDR3 DNA follows: TGTGCCAGCAGCTCAGGGGGCATGGCCAAAAACATTCAGTACTTC.

The rearrangement links TRBV7-2 to TRBJ2-1, with no clear D. Germline CDR1 SGHTA, CDR2 FQGNSA. CDR3 length equals 15 residues. Between the trimmed V and J ends, which lost 0 bases and 0 bases, there was a span of 6 bases. For the CDR3, the DNA is TGTGCCAGCAGCTTAGCTAGCCGCTCCTACAATGAGCAGTTCTTC. This encodes CASSLASRSYNEQFF.

This clone was detected only once. CDR3 nucleotides: TGTGCCAGCTCACCAGTAGCTGGGACTATGGAGACCCAGTACTTC. Translating it yields CASSPVAGTMETQYF. The chain recombines TRBV18 with TRBJ2-5; 7 bases agree with TRBD2. In germline, CDR1 is KGHSH, CDR2 LQKENI. J gave up 5 bases and V 2 bases, and 8 bases lay outside the gene matches. This CDR3 spans 15 amino acids. Full variable domain (outside the CDR3, taken from reference TRBV18 and TRBJ2-5): NAGVMQNPRHLVRRRGQEARLRCSPMKGHSHVYWYRQLPEEGLKFMVYLQKENIIDESGMPKERFSAEFPKEGPSILRIQQVVRGDSAAYFCASSPVAGTMETQYFGPGTRLLVL.

This clone was recorded once. The rearrangement uses TRBV29-1 and TRBJ2-2; 9 positions match TRBD1. The trim removed 6 bases at V and 7 bases at J, leaving 6 bases unmatched. The CDR3 is 13 amino acids. Per germline, CDR1 SQVTM and CDR2 ANQGSEA. CDR3 sequence reads: CSVGQGTGGELFF. Written as DNA, the CDR3 is TGCAGCGTCGGACAGGGGACGGGCGGGGAGCTGTTTTTT.

The chain's CDR3 is CASSPRGLGAFF. For the CDR3, the DNA is TGTGCCAGCAGCCCTCGCGGCTTGGGTGCTTTCTTT. The chain carries TRBV27 and TRBJ1-1; D unresolved. Deletions cut 6 bases from V and 11 bases from J, with 16 bases between. There are 12 residues in the CDR3. Germline V lookup: CDR1 MNHEY, CDR2 SMNVEV (reference sequence).